The sample holds a few counts of the clone carrying this T cell receptor beta chain. Isolation of PBMCs was performed on around 9.7 ml fresh peripheral blood. V lost 4 bases to trimming and J lost 0 bases, with 12 bases between them. Germline lookup yields CDR1 SGHAT and CDR2 FQNNGV. CDR3 size: 16 residues. The source material, RNA transcripts, was used to amplify TCR beta CDR3 regions. The primer set for the first-round RT-PCR of the TCR CDR3 was HTBI. TCRdb recomputed calls from the multiplex PCR reads with MiXCR, one row per CDR3 protein. The sample contains more than 550,000 distinct CDR3 sequences, roughly a sixth of which appear only once. This sample was included in a study of T cells in Graves' hyperthyroidism and ophthalmopathy.

Sequencing was carried out using blood. The receptor's source is a man aged 50-59 years with Graves' hyperthyroidism. This chain links TRBV11-2 with TRBJ1-4; D is unresolved. CDR3 bases: TGTGCCAGCAGCTCCTTTGGTGGCTCAACTAATGAAAAACTGTTTTTT. This gives the protein CASSSFGGSTNEKLFF.